This note documents a single T cell receptor (beta chain) sequence. Its target is not known. The data were obtained in a study of T cell repertoires in ileal Crohn's disease. Looking at the study overall: Median disease duration was 7.9 years; 35% smoked at surgery. About half of patients got postoperative therapy: about a dozen thiopurines, around 19 anti-TNF.

The CDR3 runs 15 residues. Germline V lookup: CDR1 LNHNV, CDR2 YYDKDF (reference sequence). V lost 4 bases to trimming and J lost 4 bases, with 16 bases between them. Study-level points and caveats: Active smokers at surgery had more clonal expansions than non-smokers.

Only in-frame clones appear in the TCRdb table, and some are missing; sequencing was by immunoSEQ multiplex PCR. The table records approximately 7,000 clones, roughly 70% of them present only once. Adults with ileal or ileocolonic Crohn's disease and an indication for resection were eligible. The chain joins TRBV15 to TRBJ1-2; D remains unclear. This sequence was found in an adult with Crohn's disease. The sample consisted of ileal tissue. The CDR3 DNA follows: TGTGCCACCAGCAAGGAACGGATGGAGCCCTATGGCTACACCTTC. Protein product: CATSKERMEPYGYTF.